The table lists the clone carrying this TCR beta chain with a few counts. Antigen: not known. The data stem from a study of T cells in Graves' hyperthyroidism and ophthalmopathy. Sampled blood dates from first hyperthyroidism diagnosis, and it precedes any ophthalmopathy symptoms. Study conclusions and caveats: Most expanded thyroid clonotypes above 0.001 recurred in blood. Ophthalmopathy cases were set apart from stable hyperthyroidism by a 13 V-J model.

RNA transcripts gave rise to amplified TCR beta CDR3 regions. With the HTBI primer set, the TCR CDR3 went through a first round of RT-PCR. TCRdb processed the multiplex PCR reads anew with MiXCR; each CDR3 protein has one entry. In the table there are about 720,000 distinct CDR3 sequences, 15% to 20% of which are singletons. Germline-derived CDR1 and CDR2 are SEHNR and FQNEAQ (reference sequence). The CDR3 runs to 17 residues. The V gene lost 5 bases and the J gene lost 0 bases, with 18 bases spanning the gap. The TCR was taken from a woman between 50 and 59 years old with Graves' hyperthyroidism that later progressed to Graves' ophthalmopathy. This chain joins TRBV7-9 and TRBJ2-3; either TRBD1 or TRBD2 may supply D (5 bases each). The specimen sequenced was blood. The CDR3 is CASSPRGTQPSTDTQYF. The CDR3 bases are TGTGCCAGCAGCCCGCGTGGGACCCAACCTAGCACAGATACGCAGTATTTT. The full variable domain, its missing parts supplied by reference TRBV7-9 and TRBJ2-3, is DTGVSQNPRHKITKRGQNVTFRCDPISEHNRLYWYRQTLGQGPEFLTYFQNEAQLEKSRLLSDRFSAERPKGSFSTLEIQRTEQGDSAMYLCASSPRGTQPSTDTQYFGPGTRLTVL.